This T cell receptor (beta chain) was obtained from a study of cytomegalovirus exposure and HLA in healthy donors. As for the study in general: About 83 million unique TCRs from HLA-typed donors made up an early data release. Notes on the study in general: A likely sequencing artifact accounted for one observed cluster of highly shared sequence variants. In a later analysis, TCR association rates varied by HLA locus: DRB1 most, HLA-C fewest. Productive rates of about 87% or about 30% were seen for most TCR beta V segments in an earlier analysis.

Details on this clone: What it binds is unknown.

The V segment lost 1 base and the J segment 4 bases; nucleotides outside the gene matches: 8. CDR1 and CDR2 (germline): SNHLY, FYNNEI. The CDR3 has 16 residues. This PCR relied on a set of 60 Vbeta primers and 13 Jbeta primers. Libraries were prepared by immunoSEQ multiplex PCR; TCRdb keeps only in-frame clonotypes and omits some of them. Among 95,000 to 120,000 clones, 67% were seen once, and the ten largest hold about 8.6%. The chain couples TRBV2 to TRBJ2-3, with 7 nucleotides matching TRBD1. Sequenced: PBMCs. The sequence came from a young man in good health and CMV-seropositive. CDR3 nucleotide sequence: TGTGCCAGCAGTGAAGGGACAGGTTCTCGTGCAGATACGCAGTATTTT. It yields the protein CASSEGTGSRADTQYF.